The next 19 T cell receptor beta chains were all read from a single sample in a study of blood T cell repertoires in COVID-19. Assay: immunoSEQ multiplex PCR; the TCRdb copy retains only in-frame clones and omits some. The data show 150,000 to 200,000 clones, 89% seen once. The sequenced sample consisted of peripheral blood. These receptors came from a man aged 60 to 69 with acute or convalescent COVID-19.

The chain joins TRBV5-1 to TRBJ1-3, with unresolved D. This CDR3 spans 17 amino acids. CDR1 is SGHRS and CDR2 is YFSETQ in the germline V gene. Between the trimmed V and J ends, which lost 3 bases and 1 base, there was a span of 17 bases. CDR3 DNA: TGCGCCAGCAGCTCCGCTGATGGGGAGCTATCTGGAAACACCATATATTTT. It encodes CASSSADGELSGNTIYF. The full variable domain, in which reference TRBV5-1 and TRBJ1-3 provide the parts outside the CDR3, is KAGVTQTPRYLIKTRGQQVTLSCSPISGHRSVSWYQQTPGQGLQFLFEYFSETQRNKGNFPGRFSGRQFSNSRSEMNVSTLELGDSALYLCASSSADGELSGNTIYFGEGSWLTVV.

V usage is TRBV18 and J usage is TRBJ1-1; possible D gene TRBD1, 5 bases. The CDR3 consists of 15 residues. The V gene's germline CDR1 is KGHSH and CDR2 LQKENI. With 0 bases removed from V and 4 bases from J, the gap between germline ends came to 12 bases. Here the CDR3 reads CASSPPEGGGTEAFF. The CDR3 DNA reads TGTGCCAGCTCACCACCGGAGGGCGGGGGCACTGAAGCTTTCTTT.

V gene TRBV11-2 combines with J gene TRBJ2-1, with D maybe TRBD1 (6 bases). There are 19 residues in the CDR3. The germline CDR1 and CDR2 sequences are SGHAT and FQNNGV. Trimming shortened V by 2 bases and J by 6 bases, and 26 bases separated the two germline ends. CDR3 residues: CASSLWARAGATTGNEQFF. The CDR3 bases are TGTGCCAGCAGCTTATGGGCTCGGGCAGGGGCTACTACGGGCAATGAGCAGTTCTTC.

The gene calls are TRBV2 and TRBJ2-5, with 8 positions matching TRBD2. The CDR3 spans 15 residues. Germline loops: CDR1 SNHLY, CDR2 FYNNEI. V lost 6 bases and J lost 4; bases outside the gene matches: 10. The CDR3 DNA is TGTGCCAGCAGCCGCTCGGGGGGGGCGGGAGAGACCCAGTACTTC. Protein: CASSRSGGAGETQYF.

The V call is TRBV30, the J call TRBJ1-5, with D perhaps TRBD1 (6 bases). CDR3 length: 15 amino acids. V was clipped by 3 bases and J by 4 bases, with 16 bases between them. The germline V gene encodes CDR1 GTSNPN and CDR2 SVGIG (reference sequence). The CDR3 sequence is CAWSHREGGNQPQHF. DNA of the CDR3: TGTGCCTGGAGCCACAGGGAGGGAGGAAATCAGCCCCAGCATTTT.

CDR3 nucleotides: TGTGCCAGCAGTTCCACAGGGGTAAATCAGCCCCAGCATTTT. The encoded protein is CASSSTGVNQPQHF. This chain joins TRBV5-8 and TRBJ1-5; 7 bases map to TRBD1. The germline gives CDR1 SGHTS, CDR2 YDEGEE. The CDR3 is 14 residues long. J lost 4 bases, V lost 5 bases, and 6 bases had no gene match.

CDR3 DNA: TGTGCCAGCAGCCCCGGGTCCAACACCGGGGAGCTGTTTTTT. Translated: CASSPGSNTGELFF. The chain combines TRBV7-3 with TRBJ2-2; D is ambiguous. The CDR3 consists of 14 residues. V was pared by 5 bases and J by 2 bases, with 9 bases between. Germline V gene data show CDR1 as SGHTA and CDR2 as FQGTGA.

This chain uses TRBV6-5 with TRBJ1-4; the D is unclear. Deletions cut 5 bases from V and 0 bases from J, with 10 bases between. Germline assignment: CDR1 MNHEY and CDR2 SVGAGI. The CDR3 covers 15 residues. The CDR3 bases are TGTGCCAGCAGTACCTACGGTGCAACTAATGAAAAACTGTTTTTT. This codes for CASSTYGATNEKLFF.

CDR3 sequence reads: CASNLLGQGNYGYTF. The CDR3 DNA reads as TGTGCCAGCAATCTTCTAGGCCAGGGAAATTATGGCTACACCTTC. The chain links TRBV2 to TRBJ1-2; perhaps TRBD1 as D (5 bases). Germline lookup yields CDR1 SNHLY and CDR2 FYNNEI. This CDR3 region has 15 residues. The V gene lost 7 bases and the J gene lost 5 bases, with 20 bases spanning the gap.

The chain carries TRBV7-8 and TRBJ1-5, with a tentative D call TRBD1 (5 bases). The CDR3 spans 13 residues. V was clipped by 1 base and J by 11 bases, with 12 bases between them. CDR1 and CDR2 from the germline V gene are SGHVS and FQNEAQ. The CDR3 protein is CASSLEQDRAQHF. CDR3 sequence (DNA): TGTGCCAGCAGCTTAGAACAGGACCGGGCCCAGCATTTT.

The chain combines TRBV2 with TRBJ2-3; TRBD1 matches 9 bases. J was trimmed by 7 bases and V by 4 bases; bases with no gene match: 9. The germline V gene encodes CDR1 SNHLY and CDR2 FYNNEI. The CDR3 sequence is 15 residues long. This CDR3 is CASSVGGQGGNTQYF. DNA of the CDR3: TGTGCCAGCAGTGTAGGGGGACAGGGAGGGAATACGCAGTATTTT.

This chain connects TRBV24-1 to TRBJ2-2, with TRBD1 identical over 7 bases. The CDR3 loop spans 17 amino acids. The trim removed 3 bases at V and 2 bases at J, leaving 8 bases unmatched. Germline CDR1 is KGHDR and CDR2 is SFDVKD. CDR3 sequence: CATSDIPGTANTGELFF. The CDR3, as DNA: TGTGCCACCAGTGATATACCCGGGACAGCCAACACCGGGGAGCTGTTTTTT.

The CDR3 DNA is TGTGCCAGCAGTTACGCCGGGACTGAGTATTCACCCCTCCACTTT. It translates to CASSYAGTEYSPLHF. V and J are TRBV6-6 and TRBJ1-6, with D possibly matching TRBD1 (5 bases). V shed 2 bases and J shed 8 bases, with 13 bases lying between them. The CDR3 extends over 15 amino acids. In germline, CDR1 is MNHNY, CDR2 SVGAGI (reference sequence).

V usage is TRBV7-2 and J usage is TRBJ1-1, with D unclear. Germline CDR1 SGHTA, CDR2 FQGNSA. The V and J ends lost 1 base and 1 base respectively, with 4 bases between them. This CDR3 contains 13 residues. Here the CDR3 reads CASSLVKNTEAFF. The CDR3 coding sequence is TGTGCCAGCAGCTTAGTTAAGAACACTGAAGCTTTCTTT.

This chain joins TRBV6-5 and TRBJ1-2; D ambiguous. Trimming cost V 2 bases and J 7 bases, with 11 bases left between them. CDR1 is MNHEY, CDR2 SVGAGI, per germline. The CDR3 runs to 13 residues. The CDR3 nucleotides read TGTGCCAGCAGTTACAGCGTGCTCTCTGGCTACACCTTC. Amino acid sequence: CASSYSVLSGYTF.

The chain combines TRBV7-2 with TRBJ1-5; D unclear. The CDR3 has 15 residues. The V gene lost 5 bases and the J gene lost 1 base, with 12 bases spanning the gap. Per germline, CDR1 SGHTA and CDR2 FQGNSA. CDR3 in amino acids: CASSRGGGSNQPQHF. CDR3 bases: TGTGCCAGCAGCCGTGGTGGAGGGAGCAATCAGCCCCAGCATTTT.

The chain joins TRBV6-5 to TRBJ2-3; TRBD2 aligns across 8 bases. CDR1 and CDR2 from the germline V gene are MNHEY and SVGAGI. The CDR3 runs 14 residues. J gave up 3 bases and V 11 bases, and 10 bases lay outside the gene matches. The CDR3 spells CAGRRGGSTDTQYF. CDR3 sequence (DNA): TGTGCCGGCCGCCGGGGGGGTTCGACAGATACGCAGTATTTT.

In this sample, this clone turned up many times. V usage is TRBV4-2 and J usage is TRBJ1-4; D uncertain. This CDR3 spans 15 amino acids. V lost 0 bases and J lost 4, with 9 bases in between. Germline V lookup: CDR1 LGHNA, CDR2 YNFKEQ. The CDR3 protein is CASSQEAGYNEKLFF. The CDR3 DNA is TGTGCCAGCAGCCAAGAGGCGGGTTATAATGAAAAACTGTTTTTT.

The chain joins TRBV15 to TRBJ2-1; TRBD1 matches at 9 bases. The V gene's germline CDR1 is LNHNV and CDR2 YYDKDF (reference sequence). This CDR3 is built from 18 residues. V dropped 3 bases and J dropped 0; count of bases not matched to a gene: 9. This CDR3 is CATSSFPQGASSYNEQFF. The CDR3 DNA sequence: TGTGCCACCAGCAGTTTCCCACAGGGGGCAAGCTCCTACAATGAGCAGTTCTTC.